The 25 T cell receptor beta chains presented below share a single source sample, sequenced in a study of cytomegalovirus exposure and HLA in healthy donors. A multiplex PCR was run with 60 Vbeta primers and 13 Jbeta primers. Sequencing used immunoSEQ multiplex PCR; TCRdb keeps in-frame clones, though not all of them. The sample holds more than 150,000 clones, 80% seen once. The sample was PBMCs. Receptor source: a woman younger than 45 in good health and CMV-seronegative.

V gene TRBV5-4 combines with J gene TRBJ2-1; D uncertain. CDR1 is SGHNT, CDR2 YYREEE, per germline (reference sequence). CDR3 size: 11 residues. V lost 4 bases and J lost 6, with 5 bases in between. CDR3 bases: TGTGCCAGCAGCCACTCCAATGAGCAGTTCTTC. Its translation is CASSHSNEQFF.

The chain uses TRBV6-6 and TRBJ1-1; 7 nucleotides agree with TRBD1. Germline V gives CDR1 MNHNY, CDR2 SVGAGI (reference sequence). V lost 3 bases, J lost 1 base, and 8 bases stayed unmatched. The CDR3 has 16 residues. CDR3 region: CASSYRQGIRNTEAFF. CDR3 nucleotides: TGTGCCAGCAGTTATAGACAGGGCATAAGGAACACTGAAGCTTTCTTT.

The chain has TRBV30 and TRBJ1-6, with D possibly being TRBD1 (6 bases). The CDR3 extends over 15 amino acids. V was shortened by 0 bases and J by 6 bases, with 12 bases between the two germline ends. Germline CDR1 GTSNPN, CDR2 SVGIG (reference sequence). Here the CDR3 reads CAWSVGGGGNSPLHF. The DNA for the CDR3 is TGTGCCTGGAGTGTAGGGGGTGGGGGTAATTCACCCCTCCACTTT.

This clone was observed a single time. The J gene is TRBJ2-1, the V gene TRBV19; 7 bases match TRBD2. V lost 6 bases to trimming and J lost 8 bases; unmatched junction nucleotides: 10. Germline CDR1 reads LNHDA; CDR2 reads SQIVND (reference sequence). The CDR3 has 14 amino acids. CDR3 nucleotides: TGTGCCAGTAGGGACGGGAGCGGGGCTTATGAGCAGTTCTTC. Residues: CASRDGSGAYEQFF.

This CDR3 is CASSSVRDRVVSSPLHF. CDR3 nucleotides: TGTGCCAGCAGCTCGGTCCGGGACAGGGTAGTCTCTTCACCCCTCCACTTT. The V gene is TRBV2, the J gene TRBJ1-6, with 9 bases aligning to TRBD1. The CDR3 consists of 17 residues. J lost 9 bases, V lost 6 bases, and 15 bases had no gene match. Per germline, CDR1 SNHLY and CDR2 FYNNEI.

This chain connects TRBV5-1 to TRBJ2-7; possibly TRBD2 for D (5 bases). Germline V CDR1 and CDR2: SGHRS, YFSETQ. This CDR3 is built from 14 residues. V lost 3 bases and J 3 bases, leaving 13 bases between the germline ends. This chain's CDR3 is CASSSFPGGYEQYF. The CDR3 coding sequence is TGCGCCAGCAGCTCCTTTCCCGGAGGCTACGAGCAGTACTTC.

V usage is TRBV21-1 and J usage is TRBJ2-7; the table calls TRBD2, which could not be checked here. TRBV21-1 is a pseudogene locus. The CDR3 is 16 residues long. This CDR3 reads CASSKFQRGRSYEQYF. CDR3 nucleotides: TGTGCCAGCAGCAAATTTCAGCGGGGGAGGTCCTACGAGCAGTACTTC.

This chain links TRBV7-3 with TRBJ1-2; D call uncertain. The germline V gene encodes CDR1 SGHTA and CDR2 FQGTGA. This CDR3 spans 13 amino acids. V lost 4 bases and J 8 bases, leaving 14 bases between the germline ends. The CDR3 region has the DNA TGTGCCAGCAGCTCTTCGGCCGGGGAAGGCTACACCTTC. Encoded protein: CASSSSAGEGYTF.

This chain links TRBV18 with TRBJ1-5; D gene unclear. The CDR3 sequence is 14 residues long. CDR1 is KGHSH, CDR2 LQKENI, per germline. Trimming stripped 2 bases from V and 0 bases from J, with 5 bases between. The DNA of the CDR3 is TGTGCCAGCTCACCAGGGAGTAGCAATCAGCCCCAGCATTTT. It encodes CASSPGSSNQPQHF. The full variable domain, with the rest looked up from reference TRBV18 and TRBJ1-5, is NAGVMQNPRHLVRRRGQEARLRCSPMKGHSHVYWYRQLPEEGLKFMVYLQKENIIDESGMPKERFSAEFPKEGPSILRIQQVVRGDSAAYFCASSPGSSNQPQHFGDGTRLSIL.

This clone was detected only once. The chain links TRBV4-3 to TRBJ2-3; 8 positions match TRBD2. V lost 3 bases, J lost 4 bases, and 0 bases stayed unmatched. Germline V CDR1 and CDR2: LGHNA, YSLEER. This CDR3 is 13 amino acids long. The CDR3 region is CASSQGLADTQYF. CDR3 sequence (DNA): TGCGCCAGCAGCCAGGGACTAGCAGATACGCAGTATTTT.

This chain connects TRBV5-4 to TRBJ2-3; a possible D gene is TRBD1 (5 bases). The germline V gene has CDR1 SGHNT and CDR2 YYREEE (reference sequence). This CDR3 is 16 amino acids long. V lost 2 bases and J 3 bases, leaving 16 bases between the germline ends. The CDR3 DNA sequence: TGTGCCAGCAGCTTAGACCCCGACAGATATACAGATACGCAGTATTTT. This gives the protein CASSLDPDRYTDTQYF.

On this clone itself: This CDR3 is missing its conserved last phenylalanine or tryptophan, likely due to a read error. The DNA is left out, because the CDR3 cannot be placed on it with certainty; the CDR3 is given as TCRdb lists it. The chain uses TRBV2 and TRBJ2-7; the tabulated D call, TRBD1, remains unverified against the DNA. The CDR3 adds up to 12 amino acids, both ends counted. Germline-derived CDR1 and CDR2 are SNHLY and FYNNEI. The CDR3 sequence is CASSEERDRGFL.

The chain has TRBV7-2 and TRBJ1-2; 12 bases line up with TRBD1. Per the germline V gene, CDR1 is SGHTA and CDR2 is FQGNSA. The CDR3 is 17 residues long. V was pared by 0 bases and J by 4 bases, with 6 bases of the junction left unmatched. The chain's CDR3 is CASSLAGDRGRLYGYTF. The CDR3 DNA sequence: TGTGCCAGCAGCTTAGCAGGGGACAGGGGGCGCCTCTATGGCTACACCTTC.

This chain uses TRBV6-5 with TRBJ2-2; 11 bases agree with TRBD2. Germline assignment: CDR1 MNHEY and CDR2 SVGAGI. With 7 bases clipped from V and 7 bases from J, the junction kept 5 bases outside the gene matches. There are 14 residues in the CDR3. The CDR3 here is CASMGLAGGGELFF. CDR3 nucleotides: TGTGCCAGCATGGGGCTAGCGGGGGGCGGGGAGCTGTTTTTT.

This clone was observed a single time. The chain employs TRBV9 and TRBJ2-5; 9 bases agree with TRBD2. Per the germline V gene, CDR1 is SGDLS and CDR2 is YYNGEE. With V trimmed by 0 bases and J by 4 bases, 4 bases remained unmatched. This CDR3 has 15 amino acids. The CDR3 protein is CASSVDEGLAETQYF. CDR3 in DNA: TGTGCCAGCAGCGTAGATGAGGGACTAGCAGAGACCCAGTACTTC.

The rearrangement uses TRBV5-1 and TRBJ2-2; 9 bases are a match to TRBD2. Losses at the gene ends were 0 bases for V and 5 bases for J; bases not matched to a gene: 2. Germline-derived CDR1 and CDR2 are SGHRS and YFSETQ. This CDR3 spans 15 amino acids. CDR3: CASSLDSGGTGELFF. As DNA, the CDR3 is TGCGCCAGCAGCTTGGATAGCGGGGGAACCGGGGAGCTGTTTTTT. Full variable domain (missing parts from reference TRBV5-1 and TRBJ2-2): KAGVTQTPRYLIKTRGQQVTLSCSPISGHRSVSWYQQTPGQGLQFLFEYFSETQRNKGNFPGRFSGRQFSNSRSEMNVSTLELGDSALYLCASSLDSGGTGELFFGEGSRLTVL.

This chain joins TRBV11-2 and TRBJ2-7; D is possibly TRBD1 (6 bases). The V end was cut by 6 bases, the J end by 6 bases, with 15 bases between. The length of the CDR3 is 13 residues. Looked up from germline, CDR1 is SGHAT and CDR2 is FQNNGV. The CDR3 loop is CASSPQGAGEQYF. The CDR3 DNA is TGTGCCAGCAGTCCACAGGGAGCTGGCGAGCAGTACTTC.

The rearrangement links TRBV6-4 to TRBJ2-3; 11 positions agree with TRBD2. The trim removed 6 bases at V and 3 bases at J, leaving 2 bases unmatched. This CDR3 has 14 amino acids. Germline values: CDR1 MRHNA, CDR2 SNTAGT. The CDR3 nucleotides are TGTGCCAGCAGCCCTAGCGGGGGGACAGATACGCAGTATTTT. It translates to CASSPSGGTDTQYF.

Only one count was recorded for this clone. The V and J genes are TRBV18 and TRBJ2-3; TRBD1 matches 7 bases. Germline V lookup: CDR1 KGHSH, CDR2 LQKENI. The ends lost 6 bases at V and 4 bases at J; junction bases unmatched: 4. The CDR3 is made up of 13 amino acids. The CDR3 here is CASSTQGADTQYF. CDR3 nucleotide sequence: TGTGCCAGCTCCACTCAGGGGGCAGATACGCAGTATTTT. Variable domain in full (rest from reference TRBV18 and TRBJ2-3): NAGVMQNPRHLVRRRGQEARLRCSPMKGHSHVYWYRQLPEEGLKFMVYLQKENIIDESGMPKERFSAEFPKEGPSILRIQQVVRGDSAAYFCASSTQGADTQYFGPGTRLTVL.

The V call is TRBV19, the J call TRBJ2-7, with D tentatively TRBD2 (6 bases). Trimming stripped 2 bases from V and 4 bases from J, with 15 bases between. Germline V gives CDR1 LNHDA, CDR2 SQIVND (reference sequence). The CDR3 is 15 residues long. Here the CDR3 reads CASSITTGVMYEQYF. CDR3 in DNA: TGTGCCAGTAGTATAACGACGGGGGTGATGTACGAGCAGTACTTC.

The chain links TRBV27 to TRBJ1-5, with no clear D. Trimming left V 6 bases short and J 4 bases short, with 16 bases between. The CDR3 runs to 15 residues. CDR1 and CDR2 (germline): MNHEY, SMNVEV (reference sequence). In DNA, the CDR3 is TGTGCCAGCAGCCCCCTGAGGAGGCGGAATCAGCCCCAGCATTTT. Translated: CASSPLRRRNQPQHF.

The genes are TRBV19 and TRBJ2-1, with 9 positions matching TRBD2. CDR1 is LNHDA, CDR2 SQIVND, per germline (reference sequence). Unmatched junction bases numbered 9, after V lost 6 bases and J lost 3 bases. The CDR3 contains 16 residues. The CDR3, as DNA: TGTGCCAGTAGCCAATTTAGCGGGGGAATCTACAATGAGCAGTTCTTC. Translated: CASSQFSGGIYNEQFF.

The rearrangement links TRBV5-5 to TRBJ1-3; D is perhaps TRBD1 (5 bases). The CDR3 extends over 14 amino acids. Germline V CDR1 and CDR2: SGHKS, YYEKEE (reference sequence). V lost 1 base and J lost 6, with 11 bases in between. The CDR3 coding sequence is TGTGCCAGCAGCTTGCGGGAGGGGCTAAACACCATATATTTT. This gives the protein CASSLREGLNTIYF.

The chain joins TRBV25-1 to TRBJ2-7; 7 bases line up with TRBD1. The V and J ends lost 6 bases and 3 bases, in that order; junction bases with no gene match: 2. The CDR3 is made up of 12 amino acids. The V gene's germline CDR1 is MGHDK and CDR2 SYGVNS. DNA for the CDR3: TGTGCCAGCAGAGGACAGGTCTACGAGCAGTACTTC. Its translation: CASRGQVYEQYF.

On this clone: Other DNA sequences in this sample translate to the same CDR3. This chain links TRBV11-2 with TRBJ2-7, with 8 bases fitting TRBD1. The J segment lost 1 base and the V segment lost 5 bases, leaving 4 bases of the junction unmatched. The CDR3 is made up of 14 amino acids. In germline, CDR1 is SGHAT, CDR2 FQNNGV. CDR3 sequence: CASSPGTGSYEQYF. As DNA, the CDR3 is TGTGCCAGCAGCCCCGGGACAGGTTCCTACGAGCAGTACTTC. Looking up the rest from reference TRBV11-2 and TRBJ2-7 gives the full variable domain: EAGVAQSPRYKIIEKRQSVAFWCNPISGHATLYWYQQILGQGPKLLIQFQNNGVVDDSQLPKDRFSAERLKGVDSTLKIQPAKLEDSAVYLCASSPGTGSYEQYFGPGTRLTVT.